This TCR beta chain originates from a study of blood T cell repertoires in COVID-19. About the study: Italy, Spain and the United States were the sources of the convalescent and acute COVID-19 samples.

Data came from immunoSEQ multiplex PCR; TCRdb stores just in-frame clones and leaves some out. Found here are some 390,000 clones, roughly 86% of them singletons; the top ten hold around 1.7%. CDR3 length: 13 amino acids. CDR1 SGHNT and CDR2 YENEEA come from the germline V gene. V shed 2 bases and J shed 3 bases, with 7 bases lying between them. The chain carries TRBV11-3 and TRBJ1-1, with unresolved D. Material: PBMCs or T cells enriched from blood (not recorded which). The receptor comes from a woman aged 25 to 39 who had recovered from COVID-19. The CDR3 nucleotides are TGTGCCAGCAGCTTATACTTGGACACTGAAGCTTTCTTT. Its protein product is CASSLYLDTEAFF.